This TCR beta chain is from a study of human T cells and chemical hapten exposure. As for time point: healthy volunteer bleed at 6 weeks. The study extracted total RNA from unfractionated whole blood. Findings of the study overall: High-frequency TCRs, those above 1 in 1000, stayed the same after DPC sensitization.

The sample holds many counts of this clonotype. Its cognate antigen is unknown. Trimming cost V 2 bases and J 6 bases, with 5 bases left between them. CDR3 length: 12 residues. TCRdb used MiXCR to reprocess the RACE reads, holding one entry per CDR3 protein. The table lists about 79,000 distinct CDR3 sequences, over 8.5% of them singletons, with 1.5% to 1.7% in the top ten. The sequenced sample consisted of whole blood. The sequence was collected from a male donor in good health. Some clones in this sample may be carry-over from other donors' samples. This sequence joins TRBV12-3 or TRBV12-4 and TRBJ2-1; no clear D. Here the CDR3 reads CASSLSPNEQFF. CDR3 bases: TGTGCCAGCAGTTTATCACCCAATGAGCAGTTCTTC.